This section outlines one TCR beta chain sequence together with its context. Its cognate antigen is unknown. The germline gives CDR1 MNHNS, CDR2 SASEGT. V shed 3 bases and J shed 2 bases, with 8 bases lying between them. The length of the CDR3 is 13 residues. The data were taken from a study of a mutant IDH1 vaccine in newly diagnosed glioma. As to time point: week 5, during vaccination. In the vaccine, a single dose held 300 ug of the mutant IDH1 20-mer peptide, along with topical imiquimod. Measured with immunoSEQ multiplex PCR; TCRdb has only the in-frame clones, and not every one. The table shows 30,000 to 35,000 clones, with 50% to 60% occurring only once.

This sequence originates from a woman younger than 30 with glioma. The material sequenced was PBMCs, taken from a glioma patient whose treatment included an IDH1 peptide vaccine. The chain is built from TRBV6-1 and TRBJ2-7; the D is unclear. CDR3 residues: CASSEGRTYEQYF. The CDR3 DNA reads TGTGCCAGCAGTGAGGGTCGGACCTACGAGCAGTACTTC.